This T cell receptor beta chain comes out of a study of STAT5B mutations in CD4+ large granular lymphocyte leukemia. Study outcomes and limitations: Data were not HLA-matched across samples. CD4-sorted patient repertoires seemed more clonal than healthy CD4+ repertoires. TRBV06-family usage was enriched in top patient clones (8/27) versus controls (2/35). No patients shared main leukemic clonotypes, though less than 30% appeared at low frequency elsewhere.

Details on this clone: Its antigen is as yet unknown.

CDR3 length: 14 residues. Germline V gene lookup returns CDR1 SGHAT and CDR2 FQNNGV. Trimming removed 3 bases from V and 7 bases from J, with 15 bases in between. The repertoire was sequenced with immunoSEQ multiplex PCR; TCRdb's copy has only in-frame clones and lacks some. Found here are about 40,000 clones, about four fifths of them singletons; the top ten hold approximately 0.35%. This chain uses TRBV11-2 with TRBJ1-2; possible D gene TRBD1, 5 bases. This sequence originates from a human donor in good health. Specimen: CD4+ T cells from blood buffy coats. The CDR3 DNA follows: TGTGCCAGCAGCTTTGGCAGGGACCTTTCTGGCTACACCTTC. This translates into CASSFGRDLSGYTF.